The clone carrying this T cell receptor (beta chain) was counted ten times or more. Indicated time point: blood at routine non-recurrence follow-up after resection. Tumor, nontumor lung or frozen PBMC supplied whole RNA, sequenced without sorting. These data are taken from a study of spatial heterogeneity in lung cancer. TCRdb used MiXCR to reprocess the 5' RACE reads, holding one entry per CDR3 protein. The sample includes roughly 15,000 distinct CDR3 sequences, under 20% of them seen just once. V was shortened by 0 bases and J by 2 bases, with 9 bases between the two germline ends. Germline V gives CDR1 SGHRS, CDR2 YFSETQ. This CDR3 has 15 amino acids.

This receptor was identified in a male donor with early-stage non-small cell lung cancer. The sequences come from PBMCs, collected at follow-up. The chain carries TRBV5-1 and TRBJ2-1; D gene ambiguous. In DNA form, the CDR3 reads TGCGCCAGCAGCTTGGTAGGTCTGGCCTACAATGAGCAGTTCTTC. It is translated as CASSLVGLAYNEQFF.